The T cell receptor beta chain described here comes from a study of vaccination and CD4 T cells after COVID-19. With the Oncomine TCR Beta short-read assay, DNA from cultured CD4+ T cells was sequenced. TCRdb itself ran the PCR reads through MiXCR, one entry per CDR3 protein. The table shows more than 1,500 distinct CDR3 sequences, with roughly 70% occurring only once. As to treatment: roughly 11-day PBMC culture with coronavirus spike peptide pools or control peptides (ViraFEST assay). CD4+ T-cell collection from the unexposed donor predated the COVID-19 pandemic (2011-2018). In regard to this clonotype: Its antigen is still unknown.

Germline V gene lookup returns CDR1 LNHNV and CDR2 YYDKDF (reference sequence). CDR3 size: 15 residues. The trim removed 1 base at V and 5 bases at J, leaving 8 bases unmatched. The receptor's source is a human donor in good health. What was sequenced was CD4+ T cells from blood, cultured in vitro. This chain uses TRBV15 with TRBJ2-7, with 7 bases that match TRBD1. CDR3 protein: CATSRVKGGADEQYF. DNA of the CDR3: TGTGCCACCAGCAGAGTCAAAGGGGGCGCGGACGAGCAGTACTTC.